The 14 T cell receptor beta chains below were found in one sample sequenced in a study of shared clonotypes between healthy human individuals. Data came from immunoSEQ multiplex PCR; TCRdb stores just in-frame clones and leaves some out. The sample consists of 1.6 million or so clones, approximately 97% of them appearing once. Sequenced material: naive CD4+ T cells sorted from blood. Regarding subset: CD45RA+ positively selected. Receptor source: a man aged 30 to 39 in good health.

The chain carries TRBV10-3 and TRBJ2-3; 8 bases agree with TRBD2. Germline V gene lookup returns CDR1 ENHRY and CDR2 SYGVKD. The CDR3 contains 14 residues. V lost 3 bases to trimming and J lost 5 bases; unmatched junction nucleotides: 4. For the CDR3, the DNA is TGTGCCATCAGTGAAGGGCGGGGGGTAGATACGCAGTATTTT. Translation: CAISEGRGVDTQYF.

The chain joins TRBV2 to TRBJ1-5; a weak D match, TRBD1 (5 bases). The CDR3 sequence is 15 residues long. V was pared by 2 bases and J by 3 bases, with 11 bases between. The germline CDR1 and CDR2 sequences are SNHLY and FYNNEI. The CDR3 spells CASSEPGPLNQPQHF. CDR3 DNA: TGTGCCAGCAGTGAACCGGGACCGCTCAATCAGCCCCAGCATTTT.

The chain recombines TRBV9 with TRBJ2-5; the match to TRBD1 covers 8 bases. This CDR3 spans 14 amino acids. CDR1 is SGDLS, CDR2 YYNGEE, per germline. Unmatched junction bases numbered 6, after V lost 4 bases and J lost 4 bases. CDR3 DNA sequence: TGTGCCAGCAGCATAACAGGGGGTTTAGAGACCCAGTACTTC. Residues: CASSITGGLETQYF. Filled out from reference TRBV9 and TRBJ2-5, the complete variable domain reads DSGVTQTPKHLITATGQRVTLRCSPRSGDLSVYWYQQSLDQGLQFLIQYYNGEERAKGNILERFSAQQFPDLHSELNLSSLELGDSALYFCASSITGGLETQYFGPGTRLLVL.

This clone was seen once. The chain couples TRBV5-1 to TRBJ2-2; possibly TRBD2 for D (6 bases). This CDR3 is built from 17 residues. The ends were cut back, 0 bases at V and 2 bases at J, with 14 bases in the middle. CDR1 is SGHRS, CDR2 YFSETQ, per germline. The CDR3 DNA follows: TGCGCCAGCAGCTTGGTTCTAGCGTCAGATAACACCGGGGAGCTGTTTTTT. It codes for CASSLVLASDNTGELFF.

The genes are TRBV7-8 and TRBJ1-2; the D is unclear. Per the germline V gene, CDR1 is SGHVS and CDR2 is FQNEAQ. Trimming left V 2 bases short and J 10 bases short, with 14 bases between. The CDR3 loop spans 13 amino acids. The CDR3 loop is CASSLLDDGVYTF. CDR3 DNA: TGTGCCAGCAGCTTATTGGACGACGGAGTCTACACCTTC.

The rearrangement uses TRBV5-4 and TRBJ2-5; D is unclear. Trimming took off 4 bases at V and 2 bases at J, with 9 bases between the two ends. The CDR3 totals 13 residues. Germline loops: CDR1 SGHNT, CDR2 YYREEE (reference sequence). CDR3 region: CASSRTLQETQYF. Written as DNA, the CDR3 is TGTGCCAGCAGCCGAACCTTACAAGAGACCCAGTACTTC. Full variable domain (missing parts from reference TRBV5-4 and TRBJ2-5): ETGVTQSPTHLIKTRGQQVTLRCSSQSGHNTVSWYQQALGQGPQFIFQYYREEENGRGNFPPRFSGLQFPNYSSELNVNALELDDSALYLCASSRTLQETQYFGPGTRLLVL.

The V call is TRBV5-4, the J call TRBJ2-1; 13 bases fit TRBD2. This CDR3 is built from 14 residues. V trimming: 9 bases; J trimming: 4 bases; junction bases outside the gene matches: 4. Germline-derived CDR1 and CDR2 are SGHNT and YYREEE (reference sequence). Written as DNA, the CDR3 is TGTGCCATCGGGACTAGCGGGAAGTACAATGAGCAGTTCTTC. Its protein product is CAIGTSGKYNEQFF.

This clone was seen once. V usage is TRBV28 and J usage is TRBJ1-4, with 10 bases matching TRBD1. The CDR3 is 15 residues long. The V and J ends lost 5 bases and 7 bases, in that order; junction bases with no gene match: 7. Germline CDR1 MDHEN, CDR2 SYDVKM. CDR3 sequence reads: CASSPARTGGEKLFF. CDR3 nucleotide sequence: TGTGCCAGCAGTCCTGCCCGGACAGGGGGTGAAAAACTGTTTTTT.

The chain couples TRBV5-4 to TRBJ2-1; 13 bases are a match to TRBD2. Trimming cost V 5 bases and J 9 bases; bases outside gene matches: 14. The CDR3 length is 17 residues. CDR1 is SGHNT and CDR2 is YYREEE in the germline V gene (reference sequence). CDR3 DNA sequence: TGTGCCAGCAGTCGACTTCGGACTAGCGGGAGAGAGTCTGAGCAGTTCTTC. Amino acid sequence: CASSRLRTSGRESEQFF.

The chain is built from TRBV4-3 and TRBJ1-1; the D is unclear. Germline-derived CDR1 and CDR2 are LGHNA and YSLEER. The CDR3 is 15 residues long. V lost 0 bases and J 1 base, leaving 9 bases between the germline ends. CDR3 residues: CASSQEQWRNTEAFF. In DNA form, the CDR3 reads TGCGCCAGCAGCCAAGAGCAGTGGCGGAACACTGAAGCTTTCTTT.

The rearrangement joins TRBV7-9 to TRBJ1-5; possible D gene TRBD1, 5 bases. The length of the CDR3 is 15 residues. Trimming cost V 3 bases and J 4 bases, with 13 bases left between them. Germline V CDR1 and CDR2: SEHNR, FQNEAQ (reference sequence). In DNA form, the CDR3 reads TGTGCCAGCAGCTTGGCGGGGCTCCATAATCAGCCCCAGCATTTT. Its protein product is CASSLAGLHNQPQHF.

The chain has TRBV28 and TRBJ1-5; perhaps TRBD1 as D (5 bases). Germline V gene sequence: CDR1 MDHEN, CDR2 SYDVKM. Trimming removed 5 bases from V and 4 bases from J, with 18 bases in between. This CDR3 contains 16 residues. The CDR3 bases are TGTGCCAGCAGTACAAACAGGCCTAGGGATAATCAGCCCCAGCATTTT. Protein: CASSTNRPRDNQPQHF.

V is TRBV5-4 and J is TRBJ1-3; D is unresolved. Germline CDR1 is SGHNT and CDR2 is YYREEE (reference sequence). The CDR3 is 15 residues long. V lost 0 bases, J lost 0 bases, and 7 bases lay in between. The CDR3 loop is CASSLAVPSGNTIYF. CDR3 coding DNA: TGTGCCAGCAGCTTGGCGGTGCCCTCTGGAAACACCATATATTTT.

The rearrangement links TRBV5-1 to TRBJ2-7; D possibly corresponds to TRBD1 (6 bases). Between the trimmed V and J ends, which lost 0 bases and 4 bases, there was a span of 8 bases. The CDR3 has 13 residues. Looked up from germline, CDR1 is SGHRS and CDR2 is YFSETQ. The chain's CDR3 is CASSLAGQYEQYF. The CDR3 nucleotides are TGCGCCAGCAGCTTGGCTGGACAGTACGAGCAGTACTTC. Based on the CDR3 plus reference TRBV5-1 and TRBJ2-7, the full variable domain is KAGVTQTPRYLIKTRGQQVTLSCSPISGHRSVSWYQQTPGQGLQFLFEYFSETQRNKGNFPGRFSGRQFSNSRSEMNVSTLELGDSALYLCASSLAGQYEQYFGPGTRLTVT.